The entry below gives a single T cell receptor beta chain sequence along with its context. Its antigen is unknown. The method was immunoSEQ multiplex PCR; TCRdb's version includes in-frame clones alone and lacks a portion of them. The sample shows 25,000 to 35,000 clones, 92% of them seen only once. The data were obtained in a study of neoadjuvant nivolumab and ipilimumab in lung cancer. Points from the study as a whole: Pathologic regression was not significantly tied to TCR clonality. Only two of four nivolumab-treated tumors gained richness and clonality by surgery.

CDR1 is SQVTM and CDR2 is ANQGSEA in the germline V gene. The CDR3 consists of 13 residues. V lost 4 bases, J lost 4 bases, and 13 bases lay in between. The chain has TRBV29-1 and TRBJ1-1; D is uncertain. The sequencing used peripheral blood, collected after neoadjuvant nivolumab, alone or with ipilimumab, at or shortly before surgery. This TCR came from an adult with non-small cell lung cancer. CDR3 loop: CSVVTGSSTEAFF. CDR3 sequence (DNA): TGCAGCGTTGTCACGGGAAGTAGCACTGAAGCTTTCTTT.